A selection of T cell receptor beta chains follows, all from one sample in a study of neurological immune-mediated disorders. TCRdb ran MiXCR on the 5' RACE reads and lists one entry per CDR3 protein. Found here are fewer than 85,000 distinct CDR3 sequences, around 5% of them singletons; the top ten hold about 2.2%. The sequenced material came from PBMCs. These receptors were collected from a woman in her sixties or seventies with multiple sclerosis. The CDR3 runs from the conserved cysteine through the conserved F or W. Fields, in order: D gene, V gene, J gene, CDR3 protein. A D gene is named only where the DNA matches it firmly.

D: TRBD1
V: TRBV11-2
J: TRBJ2-7
CDR3: CASSSAGTGGEQYF

D: -
V: TRBV9
J: TRBJ2-7
CDR3: CASSVEGISTGKVYF

D: TRBD1
V: TRBV5-1
J: TRBJ1-1
CDR3: CASSWGDRGETEAFF

D: TRBD1
V: TRBV7-8
J: TRBJ2-1
CDR3: CASSPGQGSYNEQFF

D: TRBD1
V: TRBV7-2
J: TRBJ1-1
CDR3: CASSPETGRNTEAFF

D: -
V: TRBV6-1
J: TRBJ2-2
CDR3: CASSLQVSGELFF

D: -
V: TRBV6-2/TRBV6-3
J: TRBJ1-1
CDR3: CASEPGGTEAFF

D: -
V: TRBV7-2
J: TRBJ2-3
CDR3: CASSGPGNTDTQYF

D: -
V: TRBV18
J: TRBJ1-2
CDR3: CASSPGDNYGYTF

D: TRBD1
V: TRBV12-3/TRBV12-4
J: TRBJ1-5
CDR3: CASSLGTGGMNQPQHF

D: TRBD1
V: TRBV18
J: TRBJ2-7
CDR3: CASSYGTGGNEQYF

D: -
V: TRBV5-1
J: TRBJ1-2
CDR3: CASSLARTANYGYTF

D: -
V: TRBV4-1
J: TRBJ2-7
CDR3: CASSWDGTFSYEQYF

D: -
V: TRBV7-9
J: TRBJ2-3
CDR3: CASSLREGLAQYF

D: -
V: TRBV7-2
J: TRBJ2-5
CDR3: CASSLFKGGTQETQYF

D: TRBD1
V: TRBV4-3
J: TRBJ2-2
CDR3: CASSRSTGGYTGELFF

D: TRBD2
V: TRBV9
J: TRBJ2-1
CDR3: CASSPRTSGINEQFF

D: -
V: TRBV4-1
J: TRBJ2-1
CDR3: CASSQDREDNEQFF

D: TRBD2
V: TRBV20-1
J: TRBJ2-7
CDR3: CSASRTSGNEQYF

D: TRBD2
V: TRBV27
J: TRBJ2-3
CDR3: CASSSSGRVLDTQYF

D: TRBD2
V: TRBV15
J: TRBJ2-1
CDR3: CATSSASGSGNEQFF

D: -
V: TRBV20-1
J: TRBJ1-6
CDR3: CSARGPRGSPLHF

D: TRBD1
V: TRBV5-1
J: TRBJ1-1
CDR3: CASTFTGVNTEAFF

D: -
V: TRBV30
J: TRBJ1-1
CDR3: CAWYPPRPQVAFF

D: TRBD2
V: TRBV5-1
J: TRBJ2-7
CDR3: CASSLLSGVTYEQYF

D: -
V: TRBV7-9
J: TRBJ1-2
CDR3: CASSAQGDNGYTF

D: TRBD2
V: TRBV20-1
J: TRBJ2-1
CDR3: CSAPGGTTSNEQFF

D: -
V: TRBV4-1
J: TRBJ2-5
CDR3: CASSQEGVIQETQYF

D: -
V: TRBV5-1
J: TRBJ1-4
CDR3: CASSLEQGREKLFF

D: -
V: TRBV15
J: TRBJ2-1
CDR3: CATSYRAKTDLYDNEQFF

D: -
V: TRBV27
J: TRBJ2-3
CDR3: CASSFGYTQYF

D: TRBD2
V: TRBV10-1
J: TRBJ2-7
CDR3: CASSSGTINYEQYF

D: TRBD1
V: TRBV5-4
J: TRBJ2-7
CDR3: CASSLGGDRDPYEQYF

D: -
V: TRBV20-1
J: TRBJ2-1
CDR3: CSARDSGGGYNEQFF

D: -
V: TRBV20-1
J: TRBJ2-1
CDR3: CSARGNTGEQFF

D: -
V: TRBV6-5
J: TRBJ2-3
CDR3: CASRADVSDTQYF

D: -
V: TRBV6-6
J: TRBJ2-3
CDR3: CASSYSRTTGTDTQYF